These 10 T cell receptor beta chains came from one sample sequenced in a study of immunodeficiency. Using immunoSEQ multiplex PCR, the repertoire was profiled, and TCRdb retains in-frame clones only, with some absent. Of around 4,300 clones listed, around nine tenths are singletons. Sequenced input: CD4+ T cells from blood. These receptors all stem from a human donor in good health.

V gene TRBV18 combines with J gene TRBJ2-1; no clear D gene. This CDR3 spans 13 amino acids. The V gene lost 4 bases and the J gene lost 8 bases, with 12 bases spanning the gap. Germline CDR1 KGHSH, CDR2 LQKENI. As DNA, the CDR3 is TGTGCCAGCTCACTGGACCTAGTGCATGAGCAGTTCTTC. Translating gives CASSLDLVHEQFF. Complete variable domain (other parts from reference TRBV18 and TRBJ2-1): NAGVMQNPRHLVRRRGQEARLRCSPMKGHSHVYWYRQLPEEGLKFMVYLQKENIIDESGMPKERFSAEFPKEGPSILRIQQVVRGDSAAYFCASSLDLVHEQFFGPGTRLTVL.

The rearrangement links TRBV7-3 to TRBJ2-7; the D is unclear. Germline V gene lookup returns CDR1 SGHTA and CDR2 FQGTGA. The V end lost 6 bases, the J end lost 3 bases, and 9 bases lay between the germline ends. The CDR3 length is 12 residues. The CDR3 DNA sequence: TGTGCCAGCAGGCCACAGCACTACGAGCAGTACTTC. It specifies CASRPQHYEQYF.

The chain combines TRBV2 with TRBJ2-7; TRBD1 aligns across 7 bases. Germline V gene sequence: CDR1 SNHLY, CDR2 FYNNEI. This CDR3 comprises 14 residues. With 7 bases clipped from V and 2 bases from J, the junction kept 8 bases outside the gene matches. DNA of the CDR3: TGTGCCAGCAATCAGGCCGGGACAGCCTACGAGCAGTACTTC. Amino acids: CASNQAGTAYEQYF.

The chain recombines TRBV2 with TRBJ1-5, with D possibly TRBD1 on 5 matching bases. CDR1 is SNHLY, CDR2 FYNNEI, per germline. V was cut by 3 bases and J by 1 base, with 13 bases left in between. There are 16 residues in the CDR3. The CDR3 here is CASSDQGGRSNQPQHF. The CDR3 DNA is TGTGCCAGCAGTGACCAGGGCGGTCGGAGCAATCAGCCCCAGCATTTT.

The CDR3 DNA reads TGTGCCAGCAGGCCCGGGACAGGGGGGGACAATGAGCAGTTCTTC. Residues: CASRPGTGGDNEQFF. V and J are TRBV28 and TRBJ2-1; 11 bases line up with TRBD1. The CDR3 totals 15 residues. The V segment lost 6 bases and the J segment 5 bases; nucleotides outside the gene matches: 6. CDR1 MDHEN and CDR2 SYDVKM come from the germline V gene.

This clone has just one count. This rearrangement joins TRBV2 to TRBJ2-4, with 7 bases lining up with TRBD1. Germline CDR1 SNHLY, CDR2 FYNNEI. V dropped 7 bases and J dropped 0; count of bases not matched to a gene: 24. The CDR3 has 21 amino acids. CDR3 nucleotides: TGTGCCAGCAATGGGAACCGGGATACAGGGTGGGACAGACAAGCCAAAAACATTCAGTACTTC. Translation: CASNGNRDTGWDRQAKNIQYF.

This clone occurred once. This chain's CDR3 is CASSPGEASGNTIYF. The CDR3 region has the DNA TGTGCCAGCTCACCCGGAGAAGCCTCTGGAAACACCATATATTTT. The rearrangement links TRBV18 to TRBJ1-3; D is ambiguous. The CDR3 loop spans 15 amino acids. V lost 3 bases and J 0 bases, leaving 9 bases between the germline ends. Germline CDR1 KGHSH, CDR2 LQKENI. Full variable domain (outside the CDR3, taken from reference TRBV18 and TRBJ1-3): NAGVMQNPRHLVRRRGQEARLRCSPMKGHSHVYWYRQLPEEGLKFMVYLQKENIIDESGMPKERFSAEFPKEGPSILRIQQVVRGDSAAYFCASSPGEASGNTIYFGEGSWLTVV.

The chain has TRBV28 and TRBJ2-7, with a weak D call TRBD2 (5 bases). Germline values: CDR1 MDHEN, CDR2 SYDVKM. This CDR3 region has 14 residues. V was clipped by 6 bases and J by 4 bases, with 16 bases between them. The CDR3 DNA reads TGTGCCAGCAGGCCTCTACCGGGGTGGTACGAGCAGTACTTC. Its translation: CASRPLPGWYEQYF.

The chain couples TRBV5-1 to TRBJ2-2, with D uncertain. CDR3 length: 15 amino acids. The V and J ends lost 2 bases and 0 bases respectively, with 8 bases between them. Germline CDR1 is SGHRS and CDR2 is YFSETQ. The CDR3 DNA sequence: TGCGCCAGCAGCTTTTCAGATTCGAACACCGGGGAGCTGTTTTTT. This encodes CASSFSDSNTGELFF.

This clone has only one observation. J is TRBJ1-3 and V is TRBV6-5; D remains unclear. The CDR3 consists of 15 residues. In germline, CDR1 is MNHEY, CDR2 SVGAGI. Trimming took off 2 bases at V and 0 bases at J, with 8 bases between the two ends. Here the CDR3 DNA reads TGTGCCAGCAGTTACGGGTTGCCCTCTGGAAACACCATATATTTT. It translates to CASSYGLPSGNTIYF.